This T cell receptor beta chain was recorded in a study of regulatory T cells in long-lasting Graves disease (dated by TCRdb to about 2021). With regard to the full study: Antithyroid drugs had been taken for less than 3 months by newly diagnosed Graves' disease patients. The study was registered as a clinical trial and conducted in China. TCR sequencing covered 13 persistent and 20 newly diagnosed Graves' disease patients, about 35 samples in total. Patients with persistent Graves' disease were compared with patients with newly diagnosed Graves' disease using TCR sequencing and RNA sequencing of peripheral blood. Overall study results and their limits: Lower TCR Shannon entropy and fewer highly expanded clones were observed in persistent Graves' disease patients than in newly diagnosed patients, which suggested clonal expansion. Preferential use of TRBV28, TRBJ1-2 and TRBJ2-5 was observed in persistent disease, whereas TRBV20-1 and TRBJ2-1 were favored in newly diagnosed disease. Sequencing and analysis were restricted to the TCR beta chain. Persistent patients shared more public clonotypes among themselves (around 3,000) than newly diagnosed patients did (approximately 900). The study examined only peripheral blood because the primary lesion, thyroid tissue, could not be accessed. The small sample size was acknowledged by the authors as a limitation that may reduce accuracy.

To prepare the library, multiplex PCR was applied. Sequencing instrument: Illumina HiSeq 4000. To build TCR beta libraries, CDR3 regions were amplified by Arm-PCR using iRepertoire HTBI primers. Before sequencing, the PCR products went through gel purification. In the original analysis: Gene usage analysis of CDR3 amino acid clonotypes relied on the approximately 60 TRBV and 14 TRBJ segments identified across samples. COPE and FqMerger were used to merge the filtered high-quality paired reads into contigs. BLAST was used to align contigs to the IMGT TRBV, TRBD and TRBJ reference genes, and CDR3 was defined following IMGT. Clonotypes above 0.1% frequency were classified as highly expanded clones. Shannon entropy served as the measure of repertoire diversity, while the Gini coefficient captured V-J evenness. Public clonotypes were defined as clonotypes shared by more than one individual. In-frame beta chains were kept once TCRdb had trimmed the public reads at Q25 with fastp and called clones with MiXCR. Every distinct CDR3 protein forms one entry, paired with its most common genes and DNA. TCRdb, rather than the study authors, made the V and J calls. For this sample there are about 620,000 distinct CDR3 sequences; about 15% appear just once. Jointly, the top ten make up 18% of the sample.

There are a few counts of this clonotype. The antigen it recognizes is unknown. The input lacks base qualities; no much larger clone sits a single base away. The CDR3 sequence holds 13 residues, the cysteine and phenylalanine included. Kept here is only the CDR3 DNA, which spans 39 bases and is read in frame from base 1. CDR1 MGHRA and CDR2 YSYEKL are derived from the germline V gene. V and J lose 5 bases and 4 bases, and a span of 9 bases separates them. In light of the paper, this sample's time point label describes: newly diagnosed GD, antithyroid drugs for less than 3 months. For both TCR sequencing and RNA sequencing, RNA was extracted from PBMCs using TRIzol. The diagnosis of Graves' disease followed American Thyroid Association guidelines. Recruitment of patients was carried out at an endocrinology department in Xi'an, China. Each patient gave about 8.1 milliliters of peripheral blood, collected in an EDTA anticoagulant tube. Ficoll Paque Plus density gradient separation was used to isolate PBMCs, and no further T cell sorting was done. An Agilent 2100 Bioanalyzer and agarose gel were used to check RNA quality, while a NanoDrop 2000 measured RNA concentration.

This sample was shared with a second study, whose subject was T cells in Graves' hyperthyroidism and ophthalmopathy. The second investigation adds: Graves' hyperthyroidism was defined as stable when no progression to ophthalmopathy occurred over 18 months of follow-up. Hyperthyroidism patients were newly diagnosed, with disease duration under 2 months, and aged 18 to 65 years. Any patient with an uncontrolled infection, another autoimmune disease, pregnancy or lactation was excluded. Diagnoses were established on the basis of clinical symptoms, serum thyroxine and TRAb, thyroid ultrasound, and orbital computed tomography. The first round of RT-PCR for the TCR CDR3 was performed with the HTBI primer set and the Qiagen OneStep RT-PCR kit. Blood samples also contained most of the expanded thyroid clonotypes (frequency above 0.001), which suggests that blood repertoires may reflect thyroid immune responses. A model built on a 13 V-J signature distinguished ophthalmopathy from stable hyperthyroidism, reaching about 88% sensitivity and approximately 83% specificity in cross-validation and 80%/75% in testing. In validation, the model predicted progression to ophthalmopathy a median of about 5.9 months before onset, with approximately 70% sensitivity and just under 75% specificity. To identify TCR V-J signatures that set the groups apart, the researchers used a discovery cohort of 100 or so patients, made up of 40 to 45 with Graves' ophthalmopathy and around 58 with stable Graves' hyperthyroidism. Prospective prediction of ophthalmopathy was tested in an independent validation cohort of 18 to 20 hyperthyroidism patients and 17 patients who later progressed to ophthalmopathy. The 80 to 100 discovery patients were randomly divided into training and test sets at a 7:3 ratio. In addition, the study compared T-cell repertoires in thyroid tissue and in blood from about six Graves' hyperthyroidism patients. Once sampling was done, hyperthyroidism patients were given methimazole at a starting dose of 30 mg daily, whereas ophthalmopathy patients were given high-dose intravenous methylprednisolone. Libraries were constructed in a second round of multiplex PCR, after which size selection and purification were carried out. Libraries were sequenced paired-end with 100 bp reads on an Illumina HiSeq2000. SOAPnuke was used to process the raw data, with reads discarded if the reads contained adapters or uncalled bases, had a mean Phred below 15, or lacked an exact constant-primer or identifier match. COPE v1.2.5 was used to merge high-quality paired reads, and clonotypes were defined as unique nucleotide sequences. Clonotypes were aligned to IMGT TRBV, TRBD and TRBJ reference segments using MiTCR v1.1. The analysis was restricted to V-J combinations with a frequency above 0.0001, which together covered 99% to 99.2% of the repertoires. The TCS score was defined as the ratio of F50 (clonal expansion) to E x V (chaos), calculated using BLOSUM62-based TCRdist between CDR3 peptides within each V-J. Welch's t-statistics and random forest reduced roughly 500 V-J features to 13, which were used in a naive Bayes classifier (R e1071). No statistical method was used to fix the sample size in advance, and group allocation was not hidden from the investigators. TCR Vbeta CDR3 sequencing of 130 to 150 peripheral blood samples (43 ophthalmopathy, 75 hyperthyroidism and about 17 progressor patients) is reported in the paper.

The TCR originated in a woman aged 25 to 45 with Graves disease. Donor details come from another sample of the same person, matched by shared clones. In this chain, TRBV4-1 is recombined with TRBJ1-5; the D segment could be TRBD1, given 5 matching bases. Here the sequenced sample was peripheral blood mononuclear cells (PBMCs), taken at new diagnosis, from a patient treated with antithyroid drugs. The DNA is TGCGCCAGCAGCTCATGGGGGAATCAGCCCCAGCATTTT. Translated, this is CASSSWGNQPQHF.